Shown below are 8 T cell receptor beta chains from a single sample sequenced in a study of Ad26.COV2.S vaccination and SARS-CoV-2 variants. This sample's treatment: some 19 received Ad26.COV2.S at low or high dose, single or two shots; roughly five received placebo; per-sample allocation not given. Sampling was performed 63 days after the first vaccine or placebo injection. This table comes from immunoSEQ multiplex PCR, and its TCRdb copy is limited to in-frame clones, with some not included. The data contain fewer than 500,000 clones, roughly 89% of them singletons. The sequencing here drew on peripheral blood, taken in a trial of Ad26.COV2.S vaccine versus placebo. Source of these receptors: a person between 18 and 65 years old who received the Ad26.COV2.S COVID-19 vaccine or a placebo.

This clone occurred once. The CDR3, as DNA: TGCGCCAGCAGCCAAGATCCCAGGGTGGGTAATTCACCCCTCCACTTT. This translates into CASSQDPRVGNSPLHF. The V gene is TRBV4-3, the J gene TRBJ1-6, with D tentatively TRBD1 (5 bases). CDR1 LGHNA and CDR2 YSLEER come from the germline V gene. The CDR3 is made up of 16 amino acids. V was trimmed by 0 bases and J by 6 bases, leaving 12 bases between them.

About this clone: The sample has other DNA sequences that encode this CDR3 too. The rearrangement joins TRBV9 to TRBJ1-6; D unresolved. The CDR3 spans 13 residues. Trimming cost V 0 bases and J 4 bases, with 2 bases left between them. Germline V gene sequence: CDR1 SGDLS, CDR2 YYNGEE. The CDR3, as DNA: TGTGCCAGCAGCGTAGTTTATAATTCACCCCTCCACTTT. This sequence encodes CASSVVYNSPLHF.

V and J are TRBV3-1 (or the pseudogene TRBV3-2) and TRBJ2-3; the D is unclear. The CDR3 consists of 17 residues. Germline values: CDR1 LGHDT, CDR2 YNNKEL (reference sequence). Trimming took 2 bases from V and 2 from J, leaving 17 bases between them. Here the CDR3 DNA reads TGTGCCAGCAGCCAAACCCCTAATGCCCCTGACACAGATACGCAGTATTTT. Its translation: CASSQTPNAPDTDTQYF.

This chain joins TRBV9 and TRBJ2-3, with D possibly TRBD2 on 5 matching bases. V lost 0 bases, J lost 3 bases, and 17 bases lay in between. Germline CDR1 is SGDLS and CDR2 is YYNGEE. The CDR3 length is 17 residues. For the CDR3, the DNA is TGTGCCAGCAGCGTAGGCGGGCCCCGCTTTGGGACAGATACGCAGTATTTT. This encodes CASSVGGPRFGTDTQYF.

The V gene is TRBV6-5, the J gene TRBJ1-4; tentative D call: TRBD1 (6 bases). CDR1 and CDR2 from the germline V gene are MNHEY and SVGAGI. The CDR3 extends over 14 amino acids. V lost 4 bases and J lost 8, with 14 bases in between. CDR3 nucleotides: TGTGCCAGCAGTTCCGGGACACTGATGGAAAAACTGTTTTTT. Its protein product is CASSSGTLMEKLFF.

The chain employs TRBV7-2 and TRBJ2-1, with TRBD2 matching over 10 bases. The CDR3 spans 15 residues. Per the germline V gene, CDR1 is SGHTA and CDR2 is FQGNSA. Germline trimming cut 8 bases from V and 7 bases from J; bases unmatched to any gene: 11. The CDR3 sequence is CASYPAGGPGNEQFF. The DNA of the CDR3 is TGTGCCAGCTATCCAGCGGGGGGGCCCGGGAATGAGCAGTTCTTC.

The V gene is TRBV7-9, the J gene TRBJ2-1, with TRBD2 matching 8 bases. Germline CDR1 SEHNR, CDR2 FQNEAQ (reference sequence). The CDR3 length is 12 residues. After removal of 5 bases from V and 9 bases from J, the junction contained 3 bases not matched to a gene. The CDR3 DNA reads TGTGCCAGCAGCCACACTAGCGGTGAGCAGTTCTTC. Protein sequence: CASSHTSGEQFF.

This sequence joins TRBV19 and TRBJ1-2; the D gene is possibly TRBD1 (6 bases). This CDR3 contains 13 residues. V was clipped by 5 bases and J by 4 bases, with 11 bases between them. Germline lookup yields CDR1 LNHDA and CDR2 SQIVND (reference sequence). CDR3 sequence: CASSPRTVYGYTF. The CDR3 DNA reads as TGTGCCAGTAGTCCTAGGACAGTCTATGGCTACACCTTC.